The text below deals with one T cell receptor (beta chain). This clone was counted between two and nine times. Its antigen has not been determined. It has no much larger one-base neighbor in the sample; base qualities were not kept. The immunoSEQ Assay, a bias-controlled multiplex PCR, was used to amplify TCRbeta CDR3 regions from genomic DNA. Regarding the original processing steps: The number of nucleated cells in each sample was estimated by amplification of reference gene primers within the assay. To quantify the absolute abundance of each unique TCRbeta CDR3 rearrangement, sequence reads were collapsed and filtered. For each sample, productive Simpson clonality was calculated as the square root of Simpson's diversity index across productive rearrangements. TCRdb holds this immuneACCESS table with in-frame rearrangements only. Some clones are missing; in checked studies, unresolved V genes explain under half, and the rest has no known cause. That table gives V, J and clone size, and the DNA gave D and trimming. A total of fewer than 200,000 clones appear in this sample, around four fifths of them only once. 7.5% to 10% of the sample lies in the top ten.

This sample is part of a study of blood T cell repertoires in COVID-19 (dated by TCRdb to between 2020 and 2021). Some background on the complete study: Collaborator samples came from the United States, Italy and Spain and covered acute and convalescent phases of COVID-19. The prospective study material was composed of cDNA or gDNA derived from T cells, B-cell-depleted T cells, or PBMCs. The dataset comprised deeply sampled blood TCRbeta repertoires from subjects exposed to, actively infected with, or recovered from COVID-19. The repertoires were made available in a free public database intended to serve as a resource for research on the immune response to SARS-CoV-2. Samples were obtained from the ongoing ImmuneRACE study (first 160 participants) and from over 1,000 subjects provided by 6 global collaborators. The sample metadata nearly always contained a de-identified subject ID, COVID-19 status, age in years and sex. Where available, HLA class I and class II types were obtained from metadata supplied by the sample provider rather than from assay-based typing.

Trimming removed 2 bases from V and 3 bases from J, leaving 17 bases between the germline ends. Including cysteine and phenylalanine, the CDR3 has 17 amino acids. Of all the DNA, just the CDR3 is kept, 51 bases in frame from base 1. CDR1 is given as MGHRA and CDR2 as YSYEKL, both from the germline V gene. One collaborating source in Seattle enrolled patients during active infection and followed them longitudinally through the course of disease. Collaborating institutions collected whole blood in K2EDTA tubes following their own protocols. For TCRbeta analysis, collaborator samples were shipped as frozen whole blood, as isolated PBMCs, or as DNA extracted from either sample type. General study outcomes and caveats: Clinical and demographic metadata were provided uncurated, with the amount varying by source and participant.

The origin of this receptor is an elderly woman with COVID-19, enrolled during active disease. Recombination linked TRBV4-1 to TRBJ1-5; the D gene is perhaps TRBD1, from 6 matching bases. The sequenced sample was peripheral blood. CDR3 reads: CASSQTAVRGPNQPQHF. In nucleotide form, the sequence is TGCGCCAGCAGCCAAACCGCCGTCAGGGGTCCCAATCAGCCCCAGCATTTT.